A selection of T cell receptor beta chains follows, all from one sample in a study of T cell responses to AZD1222 COVID-19 vaccine. TCRdb's copy holds only in-frame clones and misses some; the assay was immunoSEQ multiplex PCR. This table holds some 130,000 clones, around 92% found once. The sample here was peripheral blood, taken 28 days after the second AZD1222 dose. These receptor sequences come from an adult who received the AZD1222 COVID-19 vaccine. The CDR3 runs from the conserved cysteine through the conserved F or W. A D gene is named only where the DNA matches it firmly. Not all rows give a size; the values are once, few, many and, for expanded clones, a class.

clone size	D gene	CDR3 length	V gene	J gene	CDR3 DNA	CDR3 protein
NA	TRBD1	17	TRBV27	TRBJ1-5	TGTGCCAGCAGTTTATCGGCCCTGACAGGGGCTCATCAGCCCCAGCATTTT	CASSLSALTGAHQPQHF
NA	NA	14	TRBV7-8	TRBJ2-5	TGTGCCAGCAGCTTAGCGGAGTGGAAAGAGACCCAGTACTTC	CASSLAEWKETQYF
NA	NA	15	TRBV4-3	TRBJ1-3	TGCGCCAGCAGCCAAGATCTGGGGGTATGGAACACCATATATTTT	CASSQDLGVWNTIYF
once	TRBD1	14	TRBV30	TRBJ2-2	TGTGCCTGGAGTGTAGTCAGGGGGCCCGGGGAGCTGTTTTTT	CAWSVVRGPGELFF
NA	NA	13	TRBV2	TRBJ1-1	TGTGCCAGCAGAATCAGGGGTGGCACTGAAGCTTTCTTT	CASRIRGGTEAFF
NA	TRBD1	14	TRBV13	TRBJ1-2	TGTGCCAGCAGCCGGAGACAGGGTCGGGATGGCTACACCTTC	CASSRRQGRDGYTF
NA	TRBD2	15	TRBV28	TRBJ2-3	TGTGCCAGCAGTATGACTAGCGGTGGCACAGATACGCAGTATTTT	CASSMTSGGTDTQYF
NA	NA	15	TRBV28	TRBJ1-5	TGTGCCAGCAGTTACGACAGCGATAGCAATCAGCCCCAGCATTTT	CASSYDSDSNQPQHF
NA	NA	17	TRBV7-8	TRBJ2-2	TGTGCCAGCAGCTTAACCGGCGGGACAACGAACACCGGGGAGCTGTTTTTT	CASSLTGGTTNTGELFF
NA	TRBD1	16	TRBV4-1	TRBJ2-7	TGCGCCAGCAGCCCTCCGGACAGGGTGTTCAACTACGAGCAGTACTTC	CASSPPDRVFNYEQYF
NA	NA	14	TRBV5-6	TRBJ1-2	TGTGCCAGCAGCTTGGTTCCCGGATTGGCGGGCTACACCTTC	CASSLVPGLAGYTF
NA	TRBD1	15	TRBV7-9	TRBJ1-2	TGTGCCAGCAGCTCAATACTGACAGGGGGAGGTGGCTACACCTTC	CASSSILTGGGGYTF
NA	TRBD1	16	TRBV30	TRBJ1-3	TGTGCCTGGAGCCTCCCCGGGACAGGCTCTGGAAACACCATATATTTT	CAWSLPGTGSGNTIYF
NA	TRBD2	15	TRBV6-5	TRBJ2-2	TGTGCCAGCAGTCCGAGCGGGGGGAACACCGGGGAGCTGTTTTTT	CASSPSGGNTGELFF
NA	NA	16	TRBV27	TRBJ2-1	TGTGCCAGCATTCAGAACTCCGGGACACCCTGGGATGAGCAGTTCTTC	CASIQNSGTPWDEQFF
NA	TRBD1	14	TRBV6-2/TRBV6-3	TRBJ2-5	TGTGCCAGCAGTCCCACAGGGGGTATTGAGACCCAGTACTTC	CASSPTGGIETQYF
NA	TRBD1	15	TRBV6-5	TRBJ1-2	TGTGCCAGCAGTCCACGACAGGGGATTAACTATGGCTACACCTTC	CASSPRQGINYGYTF
NA	TRBD2	19	TRBV28	TRBJ2-1	TGTGCCAGCAGTTTGAATGATGTGAGGGTAGCGGGAGGGTTGGATGAGCAGTTCTTC	CASSLNDVRVAGGLDEQFF
NA	NA	16	TRBV19	TRBJ2-7	TGTGCCAGTAGTATAGATCTATCTGCAGGGCCCCACGAGCAGTACTTC	CASSIDLSAGPHEQYF
NA	NA	15	TRBV3-1/TRBV3-2	TRBJ2-7	TGTGCCAGCAGCCAAGATGTGCGGGCCTTCTACGAGCAGTACTTC	CASSQDVRAFYEQYF
NA	TRBD2	14	TRBV28	TRBJ2-7	TGTGCCAGCAGTTTGACTAGCGGGAGTTACGAGCAGTACTTC	CASSLTSGSYEQYF
NA	TRBD1	13	TRBV11-3	TRBJ1-1	TGTGCCAGCAGCCTGGGACAGGGAACTGAAGCTTTCTTT	CASSLGQGTEAFF
NA	NA	17	TRBV19	TRBJ1-2	TGTGCCAGTAGTATAGATATTCGGGGCGGAGCCGCCGGGGGCTACACCTTC	CASSIDIRGGAAGGYTF
NA	TRBD1	14	TRBV2	TRBJ1-2	TGTGCCAGCAGCCCTACCTACAGGGGGTATGGCTACACCTTC	CASSPTYRGYGYTF
NA	TRBD1	16	TRBV27	TRBJ1-2	TGTGCCAGCAGTCCGGGACAGGGTTTACATGGCTATGGCTACACCTTC	CASSPGQGLHGYGYTF
NA	NA	14	TRBV18	TRBJ1-2	TGTGCCAGCTCACCACCCAACAGGGAACATGGCTACACCTTC	CASSPPNREHGYTF
NA	TRBD2	16	TRBV3-1/TRBV3-2	TRBJ2-7	TGTGCCAGCAGCCACCAAGGGGTAGCGGGAGGAAGGGAGCAGTACTTC	CASSHQGVAGGREQYF
NA	NA	13	TRBV7-2	TRBJ2-3	TGTGCCAGCAGCCCGGGCTGGGCAGATACGCAGTATTTT	CASSPGWADTQYF
NA	NA	15	TRBV27	TRBJ2-2	TGTGCCAGCAGTCTCCCTCCAGGGGCATCCGGGGAGCTGTTTTTT	CASSLPPGASGELFF
NA	NA	19	TRBV27	TRBJ1-6	TGTGCCAGCAGTTTATCGGCCTTGGGCGGAAGCTCCTATAATTCACCCCTCCACTTT	CASSLSALGGSSYNSPLHF
NA	TRBD2	17	TRBV5-4	TRBJ2-2	TGTGCCAGCAGCTTGCCTAGCGGGGGCGAAGGCACCGGGGAGCTGTTTTTT	CASSLPSGGEGTGELFF
NA	NA	15	TRBV7-2	TRBJ2-3	TGTGCCAGCAGCTTAGCGCGCGCTAGCACAGATACGCAGTATTTT	CASSLARASTDTQYF
NA	NA	14	TRBV19	TRBJ1-4	TGTGCCAGTAAGGTGGCACAGGAGAATGAAAAACTGTTTTTT	CASKVAQENEKLFF
NA	NA	9	TRBV21-1	TRBJ1-2	TGTGCCAGCAGAATTAACTACACCTTC	CASRINYTF
once	NA	16	TRBV28	TRBJ1-6	TGTGCCAGCAGTACTAACAGGGACTCCTATAATTCACCCCTCCACTTT	CASSTNRDSYNSPLHF
NA	TRBD1	15	TRBV28	TRBJ2-5	TGTGCCAGCAGGTGGACAGGGGGAGTTTCGGAGACCCAGTACTTC	CASRWTGGVSETQYF
once	NA	13	TRBV3-1/TRBV3-2	TRBJ1-3	TGTGCCAGCAGCCGGCAGACTGGAAACACCATATATTTT	CASSRQTGNTIYF
NA	NA	13	TRBV27	TRBJ1-6	TGTGCCAGCAGGGGGGCAAGAAATTCACCCCTCCACTTT	CASRGARNSPLHF
NA	NA	12	TRBV7-9	TRBJ1-1	TGTGCCAGCAGCTTAGTTCAGGGGAAAGCTTTCTTT	CASSLVQGKAFF
NA	NA	14	TRBV19	TRBJ1-5	TGTGCCAGTAGTATACACAGGGCCAATCAGCCCCAGCATTTT	CASSIHRANQPQHF
NA	NA	14	TRBV28	TRBJ2-2	TGTGCCAGCAGTTTACTGACGAACACCGGGGAGCTGTTTTTT	CASSLLTNTGELFF
NA	TRBD2	18	TRBV10-3	TRBJ2-5	TGTGCCATCAGTGAGAGTAGGTCTAGCGGGAGTTTAGGGGAGACCCAGTACTTC	CAISESRSSGSLGETQYF
NA	NA	18	TRBV27	TRBJ2-2	TGTGCCAGCAGTCCGACCCCGCGACAGGCCGCGAACACCGGGGAGCTGTTTTTT	CASSPTPRQAANTGELFF
NA	NA	15	TRBV9	TRBJ2-7	TGTGCCAGCAGCGTAGCCTCGGGGAGTACCTACGAGCAGTACTTC	CASSVASGSTYEQYF
once	TRBD1	14	TRBV19	TRBJ2-5	TGTGCCAGTAGTATAGGGACAGGGGTAGAGACCCAGTACTTC	CASSIGTGVETQYF
NA	NA	13	TRBV12-3/TRBV12-4	TRBJ2-1	TGTGCCAGCAGTGTAGGGGCTACCAATGAGCAGTTCTTC	CASSVGATNEQFF
NA	NA	14	TRBV19	TRBJ1-2	TGTGCCAGTAGTATCATTGGTGCAGGCTATGGCTACACCTTC	CASSIIGAGYGYTF
NA	NA	16	TRBV2	TRBJ2-5	TGTGCCAGCAGTGGCTCTCCGGGACAACATCAAGAGACCCAGTACTTC	CASSGSPGQHQETQYF
NA	NA	14	TRBV7-2	TRBJ1-2	TGTGCCAGCAGCCCCCGGCAGGGGCTCCATGGCTACACCTTC	CASSPRQGLHGYTF
NA	NA	15	TRBV4-2	TRBJ1-2	TGTGCCAGCAGCCAAGATGTCGAGGGTTCCGGTGGCTACACCTTC	CASSQDVEGSGGYTF
NA	TRBD1	13	TRBV4-3	TRBJ2-7	TGCGCCAGCGCCCCGGGGACAGACTACGAGCAGTACTTC	CASAPGTDYEQYF
NA	TRBD1	13	TRBV7-2	TRBJ2-7	TGTGCCAGCAGCCGGGACAGGAGCTACGAGCAGTACTTC	CASSRDRSYEQYF
NA	TRBD2	16	TRBV28	TRBJ2-4	TGTGCCAGCAGCCCCTCCGGGACTAGCGGGAGAAACATTCAGTACTTC	CASSPSGTSGRNIQYF
NA	TRBD1	14	TRBV9	TRBJ1-4	TGTGCCAGCAGCGTAGATATGCAGGGGGGAAAACTGTTTTTT	CASSVDMQGGKLFF
NA	TRBD1	13	TRBV4-3	TRBJ1-1	TGCGCCAGCAGCCGAGACAGGGACACTGAAGCTTTCTTT	CASSRDRDTEAFF